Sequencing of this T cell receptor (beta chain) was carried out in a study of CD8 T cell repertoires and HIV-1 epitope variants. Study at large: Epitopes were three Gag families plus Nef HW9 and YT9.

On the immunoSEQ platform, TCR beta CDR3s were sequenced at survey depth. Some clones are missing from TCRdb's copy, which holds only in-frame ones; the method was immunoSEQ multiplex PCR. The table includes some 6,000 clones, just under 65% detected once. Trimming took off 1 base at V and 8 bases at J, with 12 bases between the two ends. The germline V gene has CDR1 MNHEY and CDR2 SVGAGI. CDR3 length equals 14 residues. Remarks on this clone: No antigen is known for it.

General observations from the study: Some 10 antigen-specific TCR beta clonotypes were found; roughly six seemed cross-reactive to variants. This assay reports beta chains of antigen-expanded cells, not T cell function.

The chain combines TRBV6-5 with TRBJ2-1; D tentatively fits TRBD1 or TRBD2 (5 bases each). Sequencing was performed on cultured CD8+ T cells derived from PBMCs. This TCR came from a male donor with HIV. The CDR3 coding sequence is TGTGCCAGCAGTTACTACGGGACCTCCGATGAGCAGTTCTTC. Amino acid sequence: CASSYYGTSDEQFF.